The rows below give T cell receptor beta chains drawn from one sample of a study of shared clonotypes between healthy human individuals. The protocol was immunoSEQ multiplex PCR, while the TCRdb copy is restricted to in-frame clones and leaves out a portion. Of roughly 2,500,000 clones listed, roughly 93% are singletons. Sequenced: naive CD4+ T cells from PBMCs. These receptors came from a man between 18 and 29 years old in good health. Some clones in this sample may be carry-over from other donors' samples. Both conserved end residues are part of each CDR3. Each record gives: D gene, clone size, J gene, V gene, CDR3 protein, CDR3 DNA. The D gene is left open where the match is weak. Only some rows state a clone size, as once, few, many or a class for expanded clones.

-	-	TRBJ1-5	TRBV4-1	CASSAAGDSNQPQHF	TGCGCCAGCAGCGCTGCGGGGGATAGCAATCAGCCCCAGCATTTT
-	-	TRBJ2-7	TRBV4-3	CASSHYSASRVGEQYF	TGCGCCAGCAGCCACTACTCAGCAAGCCGGGTTGGAGAGCAGTACTTC
-	-	TRBJ2-2	TRBV5-4	CASSFQSSGELFF	TGTGCCAGCAGCTTTCAATCATCCGGGGAGCTGTTTTTT
-	-	TRBJ2-7	TRBV30	CAWNRRNYEQYF	TGTGCCTGGAACAGAAGAAACTACGAGCAGTACTTC
-	-	TRBJ2-2	TRBV7-2	CASSLVGIANTGELFF	TGTGCCAGCAGCTTAGTTGGTATCGCGAACACCGGGGAGCTGTTTTTT
-	few	TRBJ2-7	TRBV30	CAWDVSGEQYF	TGTGCCTGGGACGTGTCGGGAGAGCAGTACTTC
-	-	TRBJ2-1	TRBV11-2	CASRMRGLGHEQFF	TGTGCCAGCAGAATGCGGGGCCTTGGGCATGAGCAGTTCTTC
-	once	TRBJ2-1	TRBV9	CASSVEATYNEQFF	TGTGCCAGCAGCGTAGAGGCGACCTACAATGAGCAGTTCTTC
-	-	TRBJ2-7	TRBV7-2	CASSRLYEQYF	TGTGCCAGCAGCCGCCTCTACGAGCAGTACTTC
-	once	TRBJ2-1	TRBV5-6	CASREGVGTQYNEQFF	TGTGCCAGCAGGGAGGGCGTCGGGACGCAGTACAATGAGCAGTTCTTC
-	-	TRBJ1-1	TRBV18	CASSSNIIQDTEAFF	TGTGCCAGCTCATCCAACATAATACAGGATACTGAAGCTTTCTTT
-	once	TRBJ2-2	TRBV5-1	CASSLVGSETGELFF	TGCGCCAGCAGCTTGGTGGGCAGCGAGACCGGGGAGCTGTTTTTT
-	-	TRBJ1-1	TRBV6-7	CASTNQGFAEAFF	TGTGCCAGCACTAACCAGGGGTTCGCTGAAGCTTTCTTT
-	-	TRBJ2-3	TRBV7-3	CASSLGGGRGQYF	TGTGCCAGCAGCCTCGGGGGCGGTCGGGGGCAGTATTTT
-	-	TRBJ2-3	TRBV7-2	CASSQGGGSRATQYF	TGTGCCAGCAGCCAAGGGGGGGGGTCACGGGCAACGCAGTATTTT
-	-	TRBJ2-3	TRBV30	CAWSVLASYGYGTDTQYF	TGTGCCTGGAGTGTACTCGCCTCATATGGGTATGGCACAGATACGCAGTATTTT
-	-	TRBJ2-7	TRBV14	CASSQFLDNSYEQYF	TGTGCCAGCAGCCAATTTCTGGACAACTCCTACGAGCAGTACTTC
-	-	TRBJ2-3	TRBV5-6	CASSLGPSLGTDTQYF	TGTGCCAGCAGCCTGGGACCTTCTCTCGGCACAGATACGCAGTATTTT
-	-	TRBJ1-1	TRBV28	CASSLWDRNTEAFF	TGTGCCAGCAGTTTATGGGACAGGAACACTGAAGCTTTCTTT
-	-	TRBJ2-7	TRBV4-3	CASSQDLLTRAYEQYF	TGCGCCAGCAGCCAAGATCTTCTAACTAGGGCCTACGAGCAGTACTTC
TRBD1	-	TRBJ2-1	TRBV5-1	CASSSIGQALGNEQFF	TGCGCCAGCAGCTCGATAGGACAGGCCCTAGGCAATGAGCAGTTCTTC
-	-	TRBJ2-7	TRBV6-1	CASSQTDYEQYF	TGTGCCAGCAGTCAGACTGACTACGAGCAGTACTTC
-	-	TRBJ1-1	TRBV29-1	CSVVAQGETEAFF	TGCAGCGTTGTTGCGCAGGGAGAAACTGAAGCTTTCTTT
-	-	TRBJ2-2	TRBV28	CASSLSFGRTGELFF	TGTGCCAGCAGTTTATCTTTCGGCCGCACCGGGGAGCTGTTTTTT
TRBD2	-	TRBJ2-3	TRBV5-1	CASSIQTSGRDDTQYF	TGCGCCAGCAGCATTCAAACTAGCGGGAGGGACGATACGCAGTATTTT
-	-	TRBJ2-1	TRBV6-5	CASRSEGREQFF	TGTGCCAGCAGATCCGAGGGACGTGAGCAGTTCTTC
TRBD2	-	TRBJ2-7	TRBV7-9	CASSAGLAGTGEQYF	TGTGCCAGCAGCGCGGGACTAGCGGGAACAGGAGAGCAGTACTTC
-	-	TRBJ2-7	TRBV6-1	CASRFPSYEQYF	TGTGCCAGCAGGTTCCCATCCTACGAGCAGTACTTC
-	few	TRBJ2-3	TRBV9	CASSVEADTQYF	TGTGCCAGCAGCGTAGAGGCAGATACGCAGTATTTT
TRBD2	-	TRBJ2-1	TRBV7-3	CASSLTQLAGEQFF	TGTGCCAGCAGCCTAACCCAACTAGCGGGGGAGCAGTTCTTC
-	once	TRBJ2-1	TRBV29-1	CSEVGRDYEQFF	TGCAGCGAAGTGGGACGGGATTATGAGCAGTTCTTC
-	-	TRBJ2-5	TRBV9	CASTGTPYQETQYF	TGTGCCAGTACCGGGACGCCGTACCAAGAGACCCAGTACTTC
TRBD1	-	TRBJ1-3	TRBV7-2	CASSTPGQNLGSGNTIYF	TGTGCCAGCAGCACTCCGGGACAGAATTTGGGCTCTGGAAACACCATATATTTT
TRBD2	-	TRBJ2-7	TRBV9	CASSASSGRESYEQYF	TGTGCCAGCAGCGCCTCGTCTGGGCGGGAGTCCTACGAGCAGTACTTC
TRBD2	-	TRBJ2-3	TRBV5-1	CASSPGLAGFGTDTQYF	TGCGCCAGCAGCCCCGGACTAGCGGGATTTGGCACAGATACGCAGTATTTT
-	-	TRBJ1-1	TRBV4-2	CASSLTDTENTEAFF	TGTGCCAGCAGCCTAACCGACACGGAAAACACTGAAGCTTTCTTT
-	-	TRBJ2-7	TRBV5-4	CASSLAGTYEQYF	TGTGCCAGCAGCTTGGCCGGCACTTACGAGCAGTACTTC